Below are 19 T cell receptor beta chains sequenced from a single sample in a study of shared T cell receptors in the human thymus. Profiling relied on immunoSEQ multiplex PCR, and the TCRdb table lists in-frame clones only, not all of them. This table holds 720,000 or so clones, 80% to 90% found once. The data were also submitted as part of a second study, on human thymus T cells.

The sequencing input was thymocytes. Source of these receptors: a girl younger than two with a congenital heart defect.

The chain links TRBV5-1 to TRBJ1-2, with 10 bases identical to TRBD1. The CDR3 loop spans 18 amino acids. Looked up from germline, CDR1 is SGHRS and CDR2 is YFSETQ. V was clipped by 2 bases and J by 2 bases; unmatched bases: 12. The CDR3 is CASSFNGDRGNRNYGYTF. For the CDR3, the DNA is TGCGCCAGCAGCTTTAACGGGGACAGGGGTAATAGGAACTATGGCTACACCTTC.

The chain carries TRBV5-1 and TRBJ1-1; 8 bases match TRBD1. CDR3 length equals 17 residues. Trimming removed 3 bases from V and 0 bases from J; junction bases left unmatched: 10. From germline, CDR1 is SGHRS and CDR2 YFSETQ. The CDR3, as DNA: TGCGCCAGCAGCTCTGGACAGGGATGGGGAATGAACACTGAAGCTTTCTTT. Its translation: CASSSGQGWGMNTEAFF.

This clone has just one count. The chain is built from TRBV6-5 and TRBJ2-2, with TRBD1 matching over 9 bases. Germline assignment: CDR1 MNHEY and CDR2 SVGAGI. The CDR3 covers 14 residues. Trimming took 6 bases from V and 6 from J; bases not matched to a gene: 5. CDR3 amino acids: CASSRRTGAGELFF. CDR3 bases: TGTGCCAGCAGCCGACGGACAGGGGCCGGGGAGCTGTTTTTT.

The rearrangement uses TRBV5-1 and TRBJ1-5; 7 bases are a match to TRBD1. The CDR3 length is 15 residues. J gave up 4 bases and V 4 bases, and 8 bases lay outside the gene matches. Germline assignment: CDR1 SGHRS and CDR2 YFSETQ. The CDR3 DNA reads as TGCGCCAGCAGCGAATCCGGGACAGCTAATCAGCCCCAGCATTTT. Its translation: CASSESGTANQPQHF.

V usage is TRBV28 and J usage is TRBJ1-5, with TRBD1 identical over 8 bases. The CDR3 is 14 residues long. The ends lost 6 bases at V and 3 bases at J; junction bases unmatched: 4. CDR1 is MDHEN, CDR2 SYDVKM, per germline. The CDR3 loop is CASSQDRDNQPQHF. In nucleotides, the CDR3 is TGTGCCAGCAGCCAGGACAGGGACAATCAGCCCCAGCATTTT.

The gene calls are TRBV4-1 and TRBJ2-5; the match to TRBD2 covers 11 bases. Looked up from germline, CDR1 is MGHRA and CDR2 is YSYEKL. After removal of 4 bases from V and 5 bases from J, the junction contained 24 bases not matched to a gene. This CDR3 has 21 residues. CDR3 amino acids: CASSRYLISGTSGFLGETQYF. The CDR3 DNA sequence: TGCGCCAGCAGCCGATACTTAATCTCCGGGACTAGCGGATTCCTCGGGGAGACCCAGTACTTC.

This CDR3 is CASSGLSGYTF. In DNA, the CDR3 is TGTGCCAGTAGCGGACTGTCGGGCTACACCTTC. The chain is built from TRBV19 and TRBJ1-2; D not certain. The V end was cut by 6 bases, the J end by 8 bases, with 10 bases between. This CDR3 is 11 amino acids long. CDR1 and CDR2 (germline): LNHDA, SQIVND (reference sequence). The entire variable domain, with the rest obtained from reference TRBV19 and TRBJ1-2, is as follows: DGGITQSPKYLFRKEGQNVTLSCEQNLNHDAMYWYRQDPGQGLRLIYYSQIVNDFQKGDIAEGYSVSREKKESFPLTVTSAQKNPTAFYLCASSGLSGYTFGSGTRLTVV.

CDR3 sequence (DNA): TGTGCCAGCAGTTTTATACTAGCGGACAATGAGCAGTTCTTC. Encoded protein: CASSFILADNEQFF. The chain is built from TRBV27 and TRBJ2-1, with TRBD2 matching over 8 bases. The CDR3 spans 14 residues. CDR1 is MNHEY, CDR2 SMNVEV, per germline (reference sequence). Trimming took 3 bases from V and 5 from J; bases not matched to a gene: 3.

This clone was seen a single time. The chain couples TRBV4-1 to TRBJ1-3; D not resolved. This CDR3 is 18 amino acids long. The V and J ends lost 0 bases and 0 bases respectively, with 15 bases between them. Germline CDR1 MGHRA, CDR2 YSYEKL. The CDR3, as DNA: TGCGCCAGCAGCCAAGATCAGAAGGGTGAGGGCTCTGGAAACACCATATATTTT. Its translation: CASSQDQKGEGSGNTIYF.

The V and J genes are TRBV6-4 and TRBJ1-1; D unclear. Germline V gene lookup returns CDR1 MRHNA and CDR2 SNTAGT. Trimming cost V 0 bases and J 5 bases, with 10 bases left between them. The CDR3 length is 14 residues. The CDR3 coding sequence is TGTGCCAGCAGTGACTCAGCAGGAGGGACTGAAGCTTTCTTT. Translated: CASSDSAGGTEAFF.

This chain joins TRBV4-1 and TRBJ1-6; D perhaps matches TRBD1 (6 bases). The CDR3 runs 15 residues. Germline lookup yields CDR1 MGHRA and CDR2 YSYEKL. V shed 6 bases and J shed 9 bases, with 18 bases lying between them. The CDR3 nucleotides are TGCGCCAGCAGACAGGGTTCCTTGAGAGTTTCACCCCTCCACTTT. Protein: CASRQGSLRVSPLHF.

This clone came up once. This chain uses TRBV4-1 with TRBJ2-1; TRBD2 agrees at 10 bases. V trimming: 5 bases; J trimming: 6 bases; junction bases outside the gene matches: 7. CDR1 is MGHRA, CDR2 YSYEKL, per germline. The CDR3 is 15 residues long. DNA for the CDR3: TGCGCCAGCAGCTCACTAGCGGGGAAACTCAATGAGCAGTTCTTC. Translating it yields CASSSLAGKLNEQFF.

The chain employs TRBV5-1 and TRBJ2-3; 9 positions agree with TRBD1. Germline V gene sequence: CDR1 SGHRS, CDR2 YFSETQ. The V segment lost 4 bases and the J segment 5 bases; nucleotides outside the gene matches: 11. The CDR3 sequence is 16 residues long. The CDR3 protein is CASSPLGQGIVDTQYF. CDR3 DNA: TGCGCCAGCAGCCCCTTAGGACAGGGGATAGTAGATACGCAGTATTTT.

This chain joins TRBV10-3 and TRBJ1-2, with D uncertain. The CDR3 consists of 15 residues. CDR1 and CDR2 (germline): ENHRY, SYGVKD. V was clipped by 3 bases and J by 4 bases, with 15 bases between them. CDR3 in DNA: TGTGCCATCAGTGACTCCGGACTGACTGGCTATGGCTACACCTTC. This encodes CAISDSGLTGYGYTF.

This chain connects TRBV5-1 to TRBJ1-1; D uncertain. The CDR3 runs to 14 residues. V was clipped by 3 bases and J by 1 base, with 10 bases between them. Looked up from germline, CDR1 is SGHRS and CDR2 is YFSETQ. The DNA of the CDR3 is TGCGCCAGCAGCTCCCGGGGAAAGAACACTGAAGCTTTCTTT. Protein sequence: CASSSRGKNTEAFF.

In regard to this clone: This sample includes further DNA sequences coding for the same CDR3. This chain uses TRBV5-1 with TRBJ2-5; TRBD1 aligns across 7 bases. V shed 0 bases, J shed 4 bases, and the junction held 0 bases outside the gene matches. The V gene's germline CDR1 is SGHRS and CDR2 YFSETQ. This CDR3 is built from 13 residues. The CDR3 DNA follows: TGCGCCAGCAGCTTGGGACAGGGAGAGACCCAGTACTTC. It is translated as CASSLGQGETQYF.

This sequence joins TRBV7-8 and TRBJ1-1; the D is unclear. Trimming removed 0 bases at V and 7 bases at J, with 6 bases between. Germline CDR1 reads SGHVS; CDR2 reads FQNEAQ. The CDR3 runs 12 residues. DNA of the CDR3: TGTGCCAGCAGCTTAGCTCTAAATGAAGCTTTCTTT. As protein: CASSLALNEAFF.

This clone was recorded a few times. The rearrangement uses TRBV5-4 and TRBJ1-3; the match to TRBD1 covers 8 bases. J gave up 0 bases and V 2 bases, and 13 bases lay outside the gene matches. Germline CDR1 SGHNT, CDR2 YYREEE (reference sequence). The CDR3 sequence is 19 residues long. The CDR3 here is CASSLIQGDQLDSGNTIYF. CDR3 bases: TGTGCCAGCAGCTTAATACAGGGGGATCAGCTCGACTCTGGAAACACCATATATTTT.

V usage is TRBV19 and J usage is TRBJ2-3; D ambiguous. Germline-derived CDR1 and CDR2 are LNHDA and SQIVND (reference sequence). V shed 5 bases and J shed 1 base, with 7 bases lying between them. The CDR3 covers 13 residues. Here the CDR3 DNA reads TGTGCCAGTAGTCCCTACTGCACAGATACGCAGTATTTT. This translates into CASSPYCTDTQYF.